The rows below give T cell receptor beta chains drawn from one sample of a study of technical replicates of blood from several donors. Only in-frame clones appear in the TCRdb table, and some are missing; sequencing was by immunoSEQ multiplex PCR. The sample has about 94,000 clones, roughly 95% seen once. The sequenced material came from T cells isolated from PBMCs. These receptors were collected from a human donor in good health. Both conserved end residues are part of each CDR3. D genes are given only for firm matches.

>TRBJ2-1|-|TRBV29-1
TGCAGCGTTGAACTCCGCGGCCTATACAATGAGCAGTTCTTC
CSVELRGLYNEQFF
>TRBJ2-1|-|TRBV14
TGTGCCAGCAGCCAAGGGAGAGACTACCAGTTCTTC
CASSQGRDYQFF
>TRBJ2-1|TRBD2|TRBV7-3
TGTGCCAGCAGCCCAACTAGCGGGGACTACAATGAGCAGTTCTTC
CASSPTSGDYNEQFF
>TRBJ2-1|-|TRBV7-9
TGTGCCAGCAGCCACCTAGGGCAGTTCTTC
CASSHLGQFF
>TRBJ1-5|-|TRBV11-2
TGTGCCAGCAGCTTAGATTCTACAGGGCGTTGGGGCAATCAGCCCCAGCATTTT
CASSLDSTGRWGNQPQHF
>TRBJ1-4|-|TRBV6-6
TGTGCCAGCACCCCAATGCCGGGACTGAGGGAAAAACTGTTTTTT
CASTPMPGLREKLFF
>TRBJ2-7|TRBD1|TRBV15
TGTGCCACCAGCCCAGAGAGACTAACAGGGGGCCGAAACGAGCAGTACTTC
CATSPERLTGGRNEQYF
>TRBJ1-2|-|TRBV10-2
TGCGCCAGCAGTTCTTCAGGGGATGGCTACACCTTC
CASSSSGDGYTF
>TRBJ2-3|-|TRBV28
TGTGCCAGCAGTTTTGGCGGGGCGGCCACAGATACGCAGTATTTT
CASSFGGAATDTQYF
>TRBJ2-1|-|TRBV28
TGTGCCAGCAGCCTCCTGGAGCAGTTCTTC
CASSLLEQFF
>TRBJ2-1|TRBD2|TRBV5-6
TGTGCCAGCAGCTGGGGGACCGGGCTAGCGGGAGAGCTGAGTGAGCAGTTCTTC
CASSWGTGLAGELSEQFF